This TCR beta chain derives from a study of vaccination effects on CD4 cells after COVID-19. Study background: Every participant took two doses of the BNT162b2 or mRNA-1273 vaccine.

The study, taken as a whole, reports: After vaccination of healthy people, only 1 of 255 vaccine-induced clones cross-reacted with common cold coronaviruses.

Some clones are missing from TCRdb's copy, which holds only in-frame ones; the method was immunoSEQ multiplex PCR. Counted here are about 28,000 clones, roughly 60% occurring once; the ten biggest clones make up approximately 9.8%. The CDR3 extends over 12 amino acids. V gave up 3 bases and J gave up 3 bases, with 6 bases separating them. Germline CDR1 SGHTA, CDR2 FQGNSA. About this clone: What it recognizes is unknown.

With roughly 10 days of culture completed, CD4+ T cells were isolated. People in the vaccine group had not been infected with SARS-CoV-2 before, and their nucleocapsid antibodies were negative. Cultures had half their medium replaced with IL-2 medium on days 3 and 7. The rearrangement uses TRBV7-2 and TRBJ2-7; a weak D match, TRBD2 (5 bases). The sequences come from CD4+ T cells from PBMCs cultured without peptide, collected before COVID-19 vaccination. This receptor was taken from a human donor who received a COVID-19 vaccine. The CDR3 loop reads CASSFAGYEQYF. CDR3 DNA sequence: TGTGCCAGCAGCTTTGCGGGCTACGAGCAGTACTTC.